This T cell receptor (beta chain) was identified during a study of a mutant IDH1 vaccine in newly diagnosed glioma. Germline CDR1 is SGDLS and CDR2 is YYNGEE. This CDR3 has 14 residues. Between the trimmed V and J ends, which lost 4 bases and 5 bases, there was a span of 15 bases. TCRdb's copy holds only in-frame clones and misses some; the assay was immunoSEQ multiplex PCR. The sample lists over 30,000 clones, about nine tenths occurring once. The sample's time point: week 47, end of study. The investigators gave 300 ug of mutant IDH1 20-mer peptide in each vaccine dose, together with topical imiquimod. Eight vaccine doses were administered to patients at weeks 1, 3, 5, 7, 11, 15, 19 and 23. Concerning this clone itself: The target antigen is unknown.

The chain carries TRBV9 and TRBJ2-5, with D hard to call. The sample in question was PBMCs, obtained from a glioma patient whose treatment included an IDH1 peptide vaccine. This receptor was taken from a woman between 40 and 55 years old with glioma. CDR3: CASSPTLMLETQYF. CDR3 sequence (DNA): TGTGCCAGCAGCCCAACGTTGATGTTGGAGACCCAGTACTTC.